The rows below give T cell receptor beta chains drawn from one sample of a study of OX40 agonist ivuxolimab in advanced cancers. Profiled with immunoSEQ multiplex PCR; TCRdb holds only in-frame clones, not every one. Among about 32,000 clones listed, 75% to 95% were seen once. The sequencing here drew on CD4+ or CD8+ T cells sorted from blood, taken in a trial of the OX40 agonist ivuxolimab. The receptor set was obtained from an adult with an advanced solid tumor such as melanoma, head and neck, liver or kidney cancer. The CDR3 runs from the conserved cysteine through the conserved F or W. D genes are given only for firm matches. Where a row states a size, it is once, few, many or the class of an expanded clone; other rows omit it.

clone size: .; V gene: TRBV5-1; J gene: TRBJ2-3; D gene: TRBD2; CDR3 protein: CASSLVQRGVYSTSTDTQYF; CDR3 DNA: TGCGCCAGCAGCTTGGTCCAGCGGGGGGTCTATAGCACTAGCACAGATACGCAGTATTTT
clone size: .; V gene: TRBV7-3; J gene: TRBJ2-5; D gene: .; CDR3 protein: CASSAQGSQETQYF; CDR3 DNA: TGTGCCAGCAGCGCACAGGGATCCCAAGAGACCCAGTACTTC
clone size: .; V gene: TRBV5-5; J gene: TRBJ2-1; D gene: .; CDR3 protein: CASSGDTGEQFF; CDR3 DNA: TGTGCCAGCAGTGGGGACACCGGTGAGCAGTTCTTC
clone size: .; V gene: TRBV7-9; J gene: TRBJ1-6; D gene: TRBD1; CDR3 protein: CASSRTGDISGVGDSPLHF; CDR3 DNA: TGTGCCAGCAGCCGGACAGGGGATATATCAGGGGTGGGGGATTCACCCCTCCACTTT
clone size: .; V gene: TRBV2; J gene: TRBJ2-5; D gene: .; CDR3 protein: CASSPADREGGNQETQYF; CDR3 DNA: TGTGCCAGCAGCCCCGCGGACAGGGAGGGGGGTAACCAAGAGACCCAGTACTTC
clone size: .; V gene: TRBV29-1; J gene: TRBJ2-7; D gene: .; CDR3 protein: CSVEGAGGVDEQYF; CDR3 DNA: TGCAGCGTTGAAGGGGCTGGAGGGGTCGACGAGCAGTACTTC
clone size: .; V gene: TRBV11-2; J gene: TRBJ2-2; D gene: .; CDR3 protein: CASSFNQGELFF; CDR3 DNA: TGTGCCAGCAGCTTTAATCAGGGGGAGCTGTTTTTT
clone size: .; V gene: TRBV6-5; J gene: TRBJ2-1; D gene: .; CDR3 protein: CASSYVSPENEQFF; CDR3 DNA: TGTGCCAGCAGTTACGTAAGCCCTGAGAATGAGCAGTTCTTC
clone size: .; V gene: TRBV27; J gene: TRBJ1-1; D gene: .; CDR3 protein: CASSFLVGSGWTEAFF; CDR3 DNA: TGTGCCAGCAGTTTTTTGGTCGGGTCAGGCTGGACTGAAGCTTTCTTT
clone size: .; V gene: TRBV5-6; J gene: TRBJ2-5; D gene: TRBD1; CDR3 protein: CASLAGTGGKTQYF; CDR3 DNA: TGTGCCAGCCTAGCCGGGACAGGGGGGAAGACCCAGTACTTC
clone size: .; V gene: TRBV20-1; J gene: TRBJ2-5; D gene: TRBD2; CDR3 protein: CRISGEETQYF; CDR3 DNA: TGCAGAATTAGCGGGGAAGAGACCCAGTACTTC
clone size: few; V gene: TRBV10-3; J gene: TRBJ2-3; D gene: .; CDR3 protein: CAISESTSRYTDTQYF; CDR3 DNA: TGTGCCATCAGTGAGTCAACTAGCAGATACACAGATACGCAGTATTTT
clone size: .; V gene: TRBV7-2; J gene: TRBJ2-7; D gene: .; CDR3 protein: CASSLTRLRTYEQYF; CDR3 DNA: TGTGCCAGCAGCTTAACCAGGTTAAGGACCTACGAGCAGTACTTC
clone size: .; V gene: TRBV6-5; J gene: TRBJ1-2; D gene: .; CDR3 protein: CASSYVEGIYGYTF; CDR3 DNA: TGTGCCAGCAGTTATGTAGAGGGGATCTATGGCTACACCTTC
clone size: .; V gene: TRBV7-2; J gene: TRBJ2-7; D gene: TRBD2; CDR3 protein: CASSLSGTSGEQYF; CDR3 DNA: TGTGCCAGCAGCTTAAGTGGGACTAGCGGGGAGCAGTACTTC
clone size: .; V gene: TRBV11-2; J gene: TRBJ2-1; D gene: TRBD2; CDR3 protein: CASSLDTRTSGANHNEQFF; CDR3 DNA: TGTGCCAGCAGCTTAGATACGCGGACTAGCGGGGCTAATCACAATGAGCAGTTCTTC
clone size: .; V gene: TRBV4-1; J gene: TRBJ2-2; D gene: .; CDR3 protein: CASSQGVAGELFF; CDR3 DNA: TGCGCCAGCAGCCAGGGGGTGGCCGGGGAGCTGTTTTTT
clone size: once; V gene: TRBV6-4; J gene: TRBJ2-3; D gene: .; CDR3 protein: CASSTNSYTGTDTQYF; CDR3 DNA: TGTGCCAGCAGTACTAACTCCTACACAGGCACAGATACGCAGTATTTT
clone size: .; V gene: TRBV27; J gene: TRBJ1-2; D gene: .; CDR3 protein: CASSLSPDWGGYTF; CDR3 DNA: TGTGCCAGCAGTTTATCCCCAGACTGGGGAGGCTACACCTTC
clone size: .; V gene: TRBV6-5; J gene: TRBJ1-1; D gene: .; CDR3 protein: CASSFYAGNTEAFF; CDR3 DNA: TGTGCCAGCAGTTTCTACGCAGGTAACACTGAAGCTTTCTTT
clone size: .; V gene: TRBV13; J gene: TRBJ2-2; D gene: .; CDR3 protein: CASSPEQASSTGELFF; CDR3 DNA: TGTGCCAGCAGCCCAGAACAGGCCTCGAGCACCGGGGAGCTGTTTTTT
clone size: .; V gene: TRBV4-3; J gene: TRBJ1-1; D gene: .; CDR3 protein: CASSQDRGGSSEAFF; CDR3 DNA: TGCGCCAGCAGCCAAGATCGGGGTGGTAGCTCTGAAGCTTTCTTT
clone size: few; V gene: TRBV7-9; J gene: TRBJ2-7; D gene: TRBD2; CDR3 protein: CASSNMTPGLAVQYF; CDR3 DNA: TGTGCCAGCAGCAACATGACCCCGGGACTAGCGGTGCAGTACTTC
clone size: few; V gene: TRBV7-6; J gene: TRBJ2-7; D gene: TRBD2; CDR3 protein: CASSLKESGTFTTYEQYF; CDR3 DNA: TGTGCCAGCAGCTTAAAGGAGAGCGGGACCTTCACTACCTACGAGCAGTACTTC
clone size: .; V gene: TRBV4-1; J gene: TRBJ2-2; D gene: .; CDR3 protein: CASSPRDTGELFF; CDR3 DNA: TGCGCCAGCAGCCCCAGAGACACCGGGGAGCTGTTTTTT
clone size: .; V gene: TRBV2; J gene: TRBJ2-3; D gene: .; CDR3 protein: CATLTDTQYF; CDR3 DNA: TGTGCCACACTCACAGATACGCAGTATTTT
clone size: few; V gene: TRBV19; J gene: TRBJ2-1; D gene: .; CDR3 protein: CAAGLGGNEQFF; CDR3 DNA: TGTGCCGCCGGGCTAGGCGGCAATGAGCAGTTCTTC
clone size: .; V gene: TRBV28; J gene: TRBJ1-6; D gene: .; CDR3 protein: CASSPGPRQSYNSPLHF; CDR3 DNA: TGTGCCAGCAGTCCCGGCCCGAGACAGTCTTATAATTCACCCCTCCACTTT
clone size: .; V gene: TRBV19; J gene: TRBJ2-2; D gene: .; CDR3 protein: CASSPVGVAGELFF; CDR3 DNA: TGTGCCAGTAGTCCAGTGGGAGTGGCCGGGGAGCTGTTTTTT
clone size: .; V gene: TRBV11-1; J gene: TRBJ2-1; D gene: .; CDR3 protein: CASSFGVYNEQFF; CDR3 DNA: TGTGCCAGCAGCTTCGGGGTTTACAATGAGCAGTTCTTC
clone size: .; V gene: TRBV27; J gene: TRBJ2-1; D gene: .; CDR3 protein: CASSLSGRRSYNEQFF; CDR3 DNA: TGTGCCAGCAGTTTAAGCGGCCGCCGATCCTACAATGAGCAGTTCTTC
clone size: .; V gene: TRBV10-3; J gene: TRBJ2-1; D gene: TRBD1; CDR3 protein: CAISDLGGRTEQFF; CDR3 DNA: TGTGCCATCAGTGATCTAGGGGGCCGGACTGAGCAGTTCTTC
clone size: .; V gene: TRBV7-6; J gene: TRBJ1-5; D gene: TRBD1; CDR3 protein: CASSLGGQNNQPQHF; CDR3 DNA: TGTGCCAGCAGCTTAGGGGGACAGAACAATCAGCCCCAGCATTTT
clone size: .; V gene: TRBV30; J gene: TRBJ2-7; D gene: TRBD2; CDR3 protein: CAWVGLAGGYGYEQYF; CDR3 DNA: TGTGCCTGGGTCGGACTAGCGGGCGGCTACGGCTACGAGCAGTACTTC
clone size: .; V gene: TRBV27; J gene: TRBJ2-7; D gene: TRBD2; CDR3 protein: CASHKIAGRGAYEQYF; CDR3 DNA: TGTGCCAGCCACAAGATAGCGGGACGAGGGGCCTACGAGCAGTACTTC
clone size: medium-sized; V gene: TRBV6-4; J gene: TRBJ2-2; D gene: .; CDR3 protein: CASSETNTGELFF; CDR3 DNA: TGTGCCAGCAGTGAGACTAACACCGGGGAGCTGTTTTTT
clone size: .; V gene: TRBV28; J gene: TRBJ1-1; D gene: .; CDR3 protein: CASSLVEVRTEAFF; CDR3 DNA: TGTGCCAGCAGTTTGGTGGAGGTACGAACTGAAGCTTTCTTT
clone size: .; V gene: TRBV27; J gene: TRBJ2-5; D gene: .; CDR3 protein: CASSAPGEETQYF; CDR3 DNA: TGTGCCAGCAGTGCCCCTGGAGAGGAGACCCAGTACTTC
clone size: .; V gene: TRBV6-5; J gene: TRBJ2-3; D gene: .; CDR3 protein: CASSPPGGRTDTQYF; CDR3 DNA: TGTGCCAGCAGTCCACCCGGCGGTCGCACAGATACGCAGTATTTT
clone size: .; V gene: TRBV4-1; J gene: TRBJ2-7; D gene: .; CDR3 protein: CASSQVPPGPRGLSYEQYF; CDR3 DNA: TGCGCCAGCAGCCAAGTCCCCCCGGGACCACGGGGTTTGTCCTACGAGCAGTACTTC
clone size: .; V gene: TRBV4-3; J gene: TRBJ2-4; D gene: TRBD2; CDR3 protein: CASSQGVGGLAGDQIGNIQYF; CDR3 DNA: TGCGCCAGCAGCCAAGGCGTGGGGGGGCTAGCGGGAGACCAGATCGGAAACATTCAGTACTTC
clone size: .; V gene: TRBV5-1; J gene: TRBJ2-1; D gene: TRBD2; CDR3 protein: CASSYDSGGAGNEQFF; CDR3 DNA: TGCGCCAGCAGCTACGATAGCGGGGGGGCCGGCAATGAGCAGTTCTTC
clone size: .; V gene: TRBV6-5; J gene: TRBJ1-3; D gene: .; CDR3 protein: CASSSFSGNTIYF; CDR3 DNA: TGTGCCAGCAGCTCCTTCTCTGGAAACACCATATATTTT
clone size: .; V gene: TRBV4-3; J gene: TRBJ2-7; D gene: TRBD2; CDR3 protein: CASSQEALFTSGTYEQYF; CDR3 DNA: TGCGCCAGCAGCCAAGAGGCCCTTTTTACTAGCGGCACCTACGAGCAGTACTTC
clone size: .; V gene: TRBV11-2; J gene: TRBJ1-1; D gene: .; CDR3 protein: CASSPYRGLNTEAFF; CDR3 DNA: TGTGCCAGCAGCCCTTACAGAGGATTGAACACTGAAGCTTTCTTT